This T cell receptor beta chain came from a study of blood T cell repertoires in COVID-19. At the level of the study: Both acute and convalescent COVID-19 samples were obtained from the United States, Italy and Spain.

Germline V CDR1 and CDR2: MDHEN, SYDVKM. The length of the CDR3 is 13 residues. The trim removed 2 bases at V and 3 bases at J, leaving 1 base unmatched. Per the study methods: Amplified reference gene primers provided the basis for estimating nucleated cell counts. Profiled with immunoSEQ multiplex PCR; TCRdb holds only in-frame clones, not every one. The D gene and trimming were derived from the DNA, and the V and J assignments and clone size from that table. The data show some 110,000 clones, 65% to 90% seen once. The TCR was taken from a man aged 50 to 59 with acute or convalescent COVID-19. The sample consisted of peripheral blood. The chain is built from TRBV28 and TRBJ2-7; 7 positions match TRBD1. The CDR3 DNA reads TGTGCCAGCAGTTTAGGGACAGTCTACGAGCAGTACTTC. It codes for CASSLGTVYEQYF.